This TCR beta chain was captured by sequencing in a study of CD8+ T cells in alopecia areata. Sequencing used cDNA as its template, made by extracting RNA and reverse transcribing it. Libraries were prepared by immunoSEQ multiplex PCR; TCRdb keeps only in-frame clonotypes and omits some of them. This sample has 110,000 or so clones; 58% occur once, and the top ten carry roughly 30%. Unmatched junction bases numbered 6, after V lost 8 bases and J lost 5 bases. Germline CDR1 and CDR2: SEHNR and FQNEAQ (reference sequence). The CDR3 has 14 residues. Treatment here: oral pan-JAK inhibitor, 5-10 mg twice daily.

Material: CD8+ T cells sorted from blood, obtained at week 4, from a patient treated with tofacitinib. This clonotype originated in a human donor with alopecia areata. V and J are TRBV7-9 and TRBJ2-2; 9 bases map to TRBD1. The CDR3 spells CASDPGQGTGELFF. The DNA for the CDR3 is TGTGCCAGCGATCCGGGACAGGGAACCGGGGAGCTGTTTTTT. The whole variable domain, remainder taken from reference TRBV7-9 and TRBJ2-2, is DTGVSQNPRHKITKRGQNVTFRCDPISEHNRLYWYRQTLGQGPEFLTYFQNEAQLEKSRLLSDRFSAERPKGSFSTLEIQRTEQGDSAMYLCASDPGQGTGELFFGEGSRLTVL.